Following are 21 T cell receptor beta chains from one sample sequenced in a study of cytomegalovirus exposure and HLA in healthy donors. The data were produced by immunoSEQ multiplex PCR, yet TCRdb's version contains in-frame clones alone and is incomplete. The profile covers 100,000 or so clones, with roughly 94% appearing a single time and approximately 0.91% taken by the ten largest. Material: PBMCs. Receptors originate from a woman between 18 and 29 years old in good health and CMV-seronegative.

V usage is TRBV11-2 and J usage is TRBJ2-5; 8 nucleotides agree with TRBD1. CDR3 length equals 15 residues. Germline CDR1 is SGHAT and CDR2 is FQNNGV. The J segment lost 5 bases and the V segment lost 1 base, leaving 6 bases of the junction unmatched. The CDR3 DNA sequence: TGTGCCAGCAGCTTAGGGACAGGGAGCTTCGAGACCCAGTACTTC. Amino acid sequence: CASSLGTGSFETQYF.

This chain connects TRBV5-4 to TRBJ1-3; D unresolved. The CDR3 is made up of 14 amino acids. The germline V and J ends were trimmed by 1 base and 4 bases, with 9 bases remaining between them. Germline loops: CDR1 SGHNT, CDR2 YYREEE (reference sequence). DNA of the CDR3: TGTGCCAGCAGCTTGTCGGGTTCAGGAAACACCATATATTTT. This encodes CASSLSGSGNTIYF. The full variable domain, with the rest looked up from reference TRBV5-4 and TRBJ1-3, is ETGVTQSPTHLIKTRGQQVTLRCSSQSGHNTVSWYQQALGQGPQFIFQYYREEENGRGNFPPRFSGLQFPNYSSELNVNALELDDSALYLCASSLSGSGNTIYFGEGSWLTVV.

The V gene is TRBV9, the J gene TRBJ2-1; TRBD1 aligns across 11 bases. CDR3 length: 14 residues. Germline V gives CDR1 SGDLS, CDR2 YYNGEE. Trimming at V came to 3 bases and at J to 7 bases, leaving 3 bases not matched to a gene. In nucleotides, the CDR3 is TGTGCCAGCAGCGGGGGACAGGGGGTGAATGAGCAGTTCTTC. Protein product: CASSGGQGVNEQFF. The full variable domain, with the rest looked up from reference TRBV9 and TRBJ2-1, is DSGVTQTPKHLITATGQRVTLRCSPRSGDLSVYWYQQSLDQGLQFLIQYYNGEERAKGNILERFSAQQFPDLHSELNLSSLELGDSALYFCASSGGQGVNEQFFGPGTRLTVL.

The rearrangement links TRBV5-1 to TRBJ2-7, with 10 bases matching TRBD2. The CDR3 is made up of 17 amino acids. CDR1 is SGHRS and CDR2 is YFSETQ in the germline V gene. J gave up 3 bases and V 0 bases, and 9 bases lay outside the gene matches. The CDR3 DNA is TGCGCCAGCAGCTTGGGCGCGGGTAGCGGGGGGCTCTACGAGCAGTACTTC. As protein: CASSLGAGSGGLYEQYF.

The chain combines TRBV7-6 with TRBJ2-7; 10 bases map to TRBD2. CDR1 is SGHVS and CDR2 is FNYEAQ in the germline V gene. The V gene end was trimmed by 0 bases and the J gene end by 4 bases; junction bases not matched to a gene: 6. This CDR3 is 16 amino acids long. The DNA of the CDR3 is TGTGCCAGCAGCTTAGCGCCTAGCGGGAGTCTTTACGAGCAGTACTTC. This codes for CASSLAPSGSLYEQYF.

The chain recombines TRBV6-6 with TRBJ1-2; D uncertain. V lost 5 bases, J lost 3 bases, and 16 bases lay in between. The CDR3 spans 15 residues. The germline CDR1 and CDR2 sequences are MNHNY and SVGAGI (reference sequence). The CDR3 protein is CASSPVMLGDYGYTF. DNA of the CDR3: TGTGCCAGCAGTCCGGTAATGCTTGGTGACTATGGCTACACCTTC.

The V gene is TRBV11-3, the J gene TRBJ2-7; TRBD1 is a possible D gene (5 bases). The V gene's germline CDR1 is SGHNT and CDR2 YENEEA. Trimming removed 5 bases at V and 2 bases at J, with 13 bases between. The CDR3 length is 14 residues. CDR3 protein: CASSAVGATYEQYF. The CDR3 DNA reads TGTGCCAGCAGCGCGGTAGGGGCCACCTACGAGCAGTACTTC.

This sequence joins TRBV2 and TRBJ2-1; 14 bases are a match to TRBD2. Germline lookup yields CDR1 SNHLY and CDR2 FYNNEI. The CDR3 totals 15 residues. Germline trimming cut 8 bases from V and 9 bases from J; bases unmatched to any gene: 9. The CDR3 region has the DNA TGTGCCAGCGGACTAGCGGGAGGTGCATTGGGTGAGCAGTTCTTC. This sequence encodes CASGLAGGALGEQFF.

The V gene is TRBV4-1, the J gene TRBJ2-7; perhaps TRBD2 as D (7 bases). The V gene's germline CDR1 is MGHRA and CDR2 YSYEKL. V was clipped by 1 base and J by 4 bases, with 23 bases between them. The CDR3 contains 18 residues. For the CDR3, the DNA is TGCGCCAGCAGCCAAGTGGGGGGGGCGGGTTCTATAGGGTACGAGCAGTACTTC. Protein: CASSQVGGAGSIGYEQYF.

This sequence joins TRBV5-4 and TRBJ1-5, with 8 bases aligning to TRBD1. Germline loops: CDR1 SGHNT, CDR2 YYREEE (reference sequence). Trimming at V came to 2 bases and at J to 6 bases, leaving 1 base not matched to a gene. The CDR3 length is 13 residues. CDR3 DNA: TGTGCCAGCAGCTTACAGGGGGGTCAGCCCCAGCATTTT. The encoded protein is CASSLQGGQPQHF. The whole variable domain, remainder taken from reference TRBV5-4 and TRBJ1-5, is ETGVTQSPTHLIKTRGQQVTLRCSSQSGHNTVSWYQQALGQGPQFIFQYYREEENGRGNFPPRFSGLQFPNYSSELNVNALELDDSALYLCASSLQGGQPQHFGDGTRLSIL.

The CDR3 DNA sequence: TGTGCCAGCAGCGACCCCCTAGGGGGGGGCCGCAGAGATACGCAGTATTTT. Amino acid sequence: CASSDPLGGGRRDTQYF. The chain uses TRBV9 and TRBJ2-3; tentatively, D is TRBD2 (7 bases). Per germline, CDR1 SGDLS and CDR2 YYNGEE. With 3 bases removed from V and 5 bases from J, the gap between germline ends came to 22 bases. CDR3 length: 17 residues. Based on the CDR3 plus reference TRBV9 and TRBJ2-3, the full variable domain is DSGVTQTPKHLITATGQRVTLRCSPRSGDLSVYWYQQSLDQGLQFLIQYYNGEERAKGNILERFSAQQFPDLHSELNLSSLELGDSALYFCASSDPLGGGRRDTQYFGPGTRLTVL.

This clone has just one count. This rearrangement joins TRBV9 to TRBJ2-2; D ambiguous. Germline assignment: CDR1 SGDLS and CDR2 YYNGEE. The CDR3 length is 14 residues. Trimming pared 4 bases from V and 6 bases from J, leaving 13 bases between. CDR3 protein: CASSPRLIPGELFF. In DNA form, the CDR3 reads TGTGCCAGCAGCCCGCGCTTAATACCCGGGGAGCTGTTTTTT.

The CDR3 DNA reads TGTGCCAGTAGTATTCGGGAAACCTACGAGCAGTACTTC. It is translated as CASSIRETYEQYF. The J gene is TRBJ2-7, the V gene TRBV19, with D possibly being TRBD2 (5 bases). The V gene's germline CDR1 is LNHDA and CDR2 SQIVND (reference sequence). Trimming pared 3 bases from V and 2 bases from J, leaving 8 bases between. CDR3 length equals 13 residues.

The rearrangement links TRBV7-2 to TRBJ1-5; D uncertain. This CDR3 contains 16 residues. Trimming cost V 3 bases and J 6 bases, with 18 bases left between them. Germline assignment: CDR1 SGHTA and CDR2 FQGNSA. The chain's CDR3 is CASSFNAWVSGQPQHF. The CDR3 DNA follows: TGTGCCAGCAGCTTCAACGCCTGGGTGAGCGGTCAGCCCCAGCATTTT. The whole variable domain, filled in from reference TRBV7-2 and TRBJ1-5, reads GAGVSQSPSNKVTEKGKDVELRCDPISGHTALYWYRQSLGQGLEFLIYFQGNSAPDKSGLPSDRFSAERTGGSVSTLTIQRTQQEDSAVYLCASSFNAWVSGQPQHFGDGTRLSIL.

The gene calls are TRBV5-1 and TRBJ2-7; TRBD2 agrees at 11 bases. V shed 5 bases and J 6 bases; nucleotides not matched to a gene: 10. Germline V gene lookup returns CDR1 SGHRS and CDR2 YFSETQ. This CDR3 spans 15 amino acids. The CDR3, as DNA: TGCGCCAGCAGAGGGCTAGCGGGGGGAGCGGGCGAGCAGTACTTC. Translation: CASRGLAGGAGEQYF.

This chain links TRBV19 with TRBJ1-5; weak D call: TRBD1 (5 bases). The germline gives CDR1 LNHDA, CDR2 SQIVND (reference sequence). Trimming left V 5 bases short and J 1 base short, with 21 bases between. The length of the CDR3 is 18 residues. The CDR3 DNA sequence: TGTGCCAGTAGTCGCGGCAGGGCCACAACCCTCAGCAATCAGCCCCAGCATTTT. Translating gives CASSRGRATTLSNQPQHF.

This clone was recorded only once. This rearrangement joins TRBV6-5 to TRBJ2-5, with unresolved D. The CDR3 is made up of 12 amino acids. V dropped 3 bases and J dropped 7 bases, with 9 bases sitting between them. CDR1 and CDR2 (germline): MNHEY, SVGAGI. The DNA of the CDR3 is TGTGCCAGCAGTTATGAAACGGGGACCCAGTACTTC. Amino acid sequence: CASSYETGTQYF.

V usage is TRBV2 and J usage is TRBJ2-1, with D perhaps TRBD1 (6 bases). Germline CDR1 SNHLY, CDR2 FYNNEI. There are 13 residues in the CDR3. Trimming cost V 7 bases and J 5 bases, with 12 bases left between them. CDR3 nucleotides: TGTGCCAGCACGGGACAAACAAACAATGAGCAGTTCTTC. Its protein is CASTGQTNNEQFF. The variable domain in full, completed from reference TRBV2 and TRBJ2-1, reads EPEVTQTPSHQVTQMGQEVILRCVPISNHLYFYWYRQILGQKVEFLVSFYNNEISEKSEIFDDQFSVERPDGSNFTLKIRSTKLEDSAMYFCASTGQTNNEQFFGPGTRLTVL.

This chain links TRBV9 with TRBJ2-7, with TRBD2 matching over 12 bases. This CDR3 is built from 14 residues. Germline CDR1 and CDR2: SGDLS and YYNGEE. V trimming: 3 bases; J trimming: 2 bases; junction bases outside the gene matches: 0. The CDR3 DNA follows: TGTGCCAGCAGCGGGACTAGCGGGACCTACGAGCAGTACTTC. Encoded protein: CASSGTSGTYEQYF.

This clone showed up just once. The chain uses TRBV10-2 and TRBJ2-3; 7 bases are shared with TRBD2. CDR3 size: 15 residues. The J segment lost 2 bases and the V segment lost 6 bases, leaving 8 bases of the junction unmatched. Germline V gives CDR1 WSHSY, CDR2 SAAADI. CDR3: CASSSGLSHTDTQYF. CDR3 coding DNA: TGCGCCAGCAGCTCGGGACTATCTCACACAGATACGCAGTATTTT.

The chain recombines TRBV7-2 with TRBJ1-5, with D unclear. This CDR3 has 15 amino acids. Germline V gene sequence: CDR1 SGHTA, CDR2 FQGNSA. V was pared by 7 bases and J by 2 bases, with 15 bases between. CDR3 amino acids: CASTLGPGGNQPQHF. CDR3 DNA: TGTGCCAGCACCTTGGGCCCCGGCGGCAATCAGCCCCAGCATTTT.